The 12 T cell receptor beta chains below all came from one sample that was sequenced in a study of cytomegalovirus exposure and HLA in healthy donors (dated by TCRdb to about 2017). Libraries came from the immunoSEQ multiplex PCR assay. As stored in TCRdb, this immuneACCESS dataset retains in-frame rearrangements with V and J assigned. A fraction of the clones does not appear; measured against another copy, unresolved V genes explain less than half of the discrepancy, and the remainder lacks a known reason. For this sample the table gives around 200,000 clones, of which 80% to 85% were detected only once. In total, the top ten clones hold approximately 3% of the sample. The source material was PBMCs. The receptors come from a woman younger than 35 in good health and CMV-seropositive.

The chain couples TRBV19 to TRBJ1-2; TRBD1 aligns across 7 bases. V was pared by 5 bases and J by 5 bases, with 11 bases of the junction left unmatched. Germline CDR1 and CDR2: LNHDA and SQIVND (reference sequence). The CDR3 has 15 amino acids. This CDR3 is CASSLGAGTDYGYTF. CDR3 nucleotides: TGTGCCAGTAGTCTGGGAGCCGGGACAGATTATGGCTACACCTTC. Based on the CDR3 plus reference TRBV19 and TRBJ1-2, the full variable domain is DGGITQSPKYLFRKEGQNVTLSCEQNLNHDAMYWYRQDPGQGLRLIYYSQIVNDFQKGDIAEGYSVSREKKESFPLTVTSAQKNPTAFYLCASSLGAGTDYGYTFGSGTRLTVV.

The chain combines TRBV28 with TRBJ2-1; D is possibly TRBD1 (6 bases). The CDR3 is 15 residues long. Germline V gene lookup returns CDR1 MDHEN and CDR2 SYDVKM. Trimming cost V 11 bases and J 7 bases, with 24 bases left between them. In nucleotides, the CDR3 is TGTGCCGCCGCTCCGGGCAGGGGAGCAAGGAATGAGCAGTTCTTC. This gives the protein CAAAPGRGARNEQFF. Supplemented by reference TRBV28 and TRBJ2-1, the full variable domain reads DVKVTQSSRYLVKRTGEKVFLECVQDMDHENMFWYRQDPGLGLRLIYFSYDVKMKEKGDIPEGYSVSREKKERFSLILESASTNQTSMYLCAAAPGRGARNEQFFGPGTRLTVL.

This clone appeared once. The chain has TRBV5-6 and TRBJ1-3; D not certain. Trimming shortened V by 7 bases and J by 1 base, and 6 bases separated the two germline ends. The CDR3 runs 12 residues. Germline V gives CDR1 SGHDT, CDR2 YYEEEE. The CDR3 sequence is CASGSSGNTIYF. CDR3 bases: TGTGCCAGCGGCTCATCTGGAAACACCATATATTTT.

The CDR3 here is CASSHPGTRNQPQHF. As DNA, the CDR3 is TGCGCCAGCAGCCATCCTGGGACACGCAATCAGCCCCAGCATTTT. This chain uses TRBV4-1 with TRBJ1-5; D is perhaps TRBD1 (6 bases). V was trimmed by 3 bases and J by 2 bases, leaving 11 bases between them. CDR3 length equals 15 residues. Germline assignment: CDR1 MGHRA and CDR2 YSYEKL.

The chain employs TRBV18 and TRBJ2-1; the match to TRBD1 covers 11 bases. The germline gives CDR1 KGHSH, CDR2 LQKENI. J was trimmed by 4 bases and V by 6 bases; bases with no gene match: 2. The CDR3 spans 14 residues. Here the CDR3 reads CASSGQGAYNEQFF. DNA of the CDR3: TGTGCCAGCTCTGGACAGGGGGCGTACAATGAGCAGTTCTTC.

The CDR3 DNA is TGTGCCAGCAGCTTCCGCCGGGACAGCGGGGAGCTGTTTTTT. It yields the protein CASSFRRDSGELFF. This chain joins TRBV27 and TRBJ2-2, with 7 bases that match TRBD1. The CDR3 extends over 14 amino acids. V was clipped by 6 bases and J by 7 bases; unmatched bases: 8. CDR1 is MNHEY and CDR2 is SMNVEV in the germline V gene (reference sequence).

This chain connects TRBV19 to TRBJ1-3; D not resolved. The CDR3 runs 16 residues. The germline gives CDR1 LNHDA, CDR2 SQIVND (reference sequence). The germline V and J ends were trimmed by 9 bases and 0 bases, with 18 bases remaining between them. The CDR3 sequence is CASSEPMGPSGNTIYF. The CDR3 bases are TGTGCCAGCTCCGAGCCAATGGGCCCCTCTGGAAACACCATATATTTT.

The V call is TRBV5-1, the J call TRBJ2-7, with 11 bases that match TRBD1. The V and J ends lost 10 bases and 4 bases, in that order; junction bases with no gene match: 7. Germline CDR1 SGHRS, CDR2 YFSETQ. The CDR3 is made up of 13 amino acids. The CDR3 region is CASRDRGSYEQYF. CDR3 nucleotides: TGCGCCTCCCGGGACAGGGGGTCATACGAGCAGTACTTC.

The J gene is TRBJ2-1, the V gene TRBV19; 10 bases align to TRBD2. Trimming at V came to 5 bases and at J to 9 bases, leaving 10 bases not matched to a gene. The CDR3 contains 15 residues. CDR1 is LNHDA, CDR2 SQIVND, per germline (reference sequence). The DNA for the CDR3 is TGTGCCAGTAGTGTCACTAGCGGGGAGCAGGGTGAGCAGTTCTTC. This codes for CASSVTSGEQGEQFF.

The V and J genes are TRBV7-6 and TRBJ2-3, with 11 bases matching TRBD2. The ends lost 2 bases at V and 4 bases at J; junction bases unmatched: 5. The CDR3 runs to 16 residues. Germline values: CDR1 SGHVS, CDR2 FNYEAQ. Here the CDR3 DNA reads TGTGCCAGCAGCTTATTAGCGGGGGGGCTCGCAGATACGCAGTATTTT. This gives the protein CASSLLAGGLADTQYF.

V and J are TRBV7-8 and TRBJ2-7; the D gene is possibly TRBD1 (5 bases). The V and J ends lost 5 bases and 2 bases respectively, with 7 bases between them. The CDR3 is 12 residues long. The germline V gene has CDR1 SGHVS and CDR2 FQNEAQ. CDR3 in amino acids: CASSTRAYEQYF. CDR3 sequence (DNA): TGTGCCAGCAGCACCAGGGCCTACGAGCAGTACTTC.

This rearrangement joins TRBV19 to TRBJ1-5; D is uncertain. This CDR3 comprises 14 residues. Per the germline V gene, CDR1 is LNHDA and CDR2 is SQIVND (reference sequence). With 5 bases removed from V and 4 bases from J, the gap between germline ends came to 12 bases. Here the CDR3 DNA reads TGTGCCAGTAGTCCCCACAGAGAAAATCAGCCCCAGCATTTT. Its protein product is CASSPHRENQPQHF.